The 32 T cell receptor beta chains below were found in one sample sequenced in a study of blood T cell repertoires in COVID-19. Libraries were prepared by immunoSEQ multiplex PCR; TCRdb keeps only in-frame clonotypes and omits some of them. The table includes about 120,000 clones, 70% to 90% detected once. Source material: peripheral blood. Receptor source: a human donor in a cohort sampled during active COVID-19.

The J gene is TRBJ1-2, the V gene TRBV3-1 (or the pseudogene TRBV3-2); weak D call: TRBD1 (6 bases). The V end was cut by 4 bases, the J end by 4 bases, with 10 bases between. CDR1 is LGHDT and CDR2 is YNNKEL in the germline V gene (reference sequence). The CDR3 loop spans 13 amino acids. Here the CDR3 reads CASSRQAFYGYTF. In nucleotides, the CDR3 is TGTGCCAGCAGCCGACAGGCCTTCTATGGCTACACCTTC.

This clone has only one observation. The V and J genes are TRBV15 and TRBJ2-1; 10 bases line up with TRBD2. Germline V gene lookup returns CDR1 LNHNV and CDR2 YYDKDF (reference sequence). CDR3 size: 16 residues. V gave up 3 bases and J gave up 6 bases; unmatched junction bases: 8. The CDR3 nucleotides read TGTGCCACCAGCAGCCGCGCGGGACTAGCGCCCAATGAGCAGTTCTTC. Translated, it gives CATSSRAGLAPNEQFF.

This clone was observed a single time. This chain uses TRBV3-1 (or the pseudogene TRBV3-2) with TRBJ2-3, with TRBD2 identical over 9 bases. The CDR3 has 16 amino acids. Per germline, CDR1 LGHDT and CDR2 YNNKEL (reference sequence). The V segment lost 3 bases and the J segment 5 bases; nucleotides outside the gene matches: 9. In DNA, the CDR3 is TGTGCCAGCAGCCAGGTTGGCGGGGGGGCGTTAGATACGCAGTATTTT. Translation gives CASSQVGGGALDTQYF.

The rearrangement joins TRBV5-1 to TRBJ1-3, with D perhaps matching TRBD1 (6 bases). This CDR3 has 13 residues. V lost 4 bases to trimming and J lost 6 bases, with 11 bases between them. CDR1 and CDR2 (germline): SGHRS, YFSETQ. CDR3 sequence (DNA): TGCGCCAGCAGCACACAGGGAGAAAACACCATATATTTT. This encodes CASSTQGENTIYF.

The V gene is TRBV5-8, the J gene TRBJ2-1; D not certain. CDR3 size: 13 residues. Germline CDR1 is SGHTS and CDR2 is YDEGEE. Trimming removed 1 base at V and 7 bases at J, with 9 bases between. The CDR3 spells CASSLPEENEQFF. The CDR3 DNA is TGTGCCAGCAGCTTGCCTGAGGAAAATGAGCAGTTCTTC.

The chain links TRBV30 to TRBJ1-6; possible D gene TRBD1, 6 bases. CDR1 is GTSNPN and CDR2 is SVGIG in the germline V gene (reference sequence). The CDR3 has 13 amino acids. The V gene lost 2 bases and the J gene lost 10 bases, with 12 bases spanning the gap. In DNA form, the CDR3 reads TGTGCCTGGAGTAGGCAGGGGAGATCACCCCTCCACTTT. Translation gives CAWSRQGRSPLHF.

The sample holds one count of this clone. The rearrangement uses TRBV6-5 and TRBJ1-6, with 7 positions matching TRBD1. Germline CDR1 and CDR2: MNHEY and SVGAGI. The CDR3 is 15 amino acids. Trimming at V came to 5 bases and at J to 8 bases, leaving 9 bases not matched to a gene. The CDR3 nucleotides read TGTGCCAGCAGTCATATGACAGGGAGCGATTCACCCCTCCACTTT. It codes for CASSHMTGSDSPLHF.

The CDR3 spells CASSDSTGGWGYTF. CDR3 nucleotide sequence: TGTGCCAGCAGCGACTCCACAGGGGGCTGGGGCTACACCTTC. The V call is TRBV28, the J call TRBJ1-2; 9 bases fit TRBD1. Germline V gives CDR1 MDHEN, CDR2 SYDVKM. After removal of 6 bases from V and 8 bases from J, the junction contained 10 bases not matched to a gene. The CDR3 consists of 14 residues.

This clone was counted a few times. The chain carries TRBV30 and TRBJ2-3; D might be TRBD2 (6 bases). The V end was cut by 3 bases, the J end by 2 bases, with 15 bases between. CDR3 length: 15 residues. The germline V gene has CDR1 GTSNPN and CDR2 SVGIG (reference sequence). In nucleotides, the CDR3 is TGTGCCTGGAGGGAGGGGCTTACCGACACAGATACGCAGTATTTT. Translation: CAWREGLTDTDTQYF.

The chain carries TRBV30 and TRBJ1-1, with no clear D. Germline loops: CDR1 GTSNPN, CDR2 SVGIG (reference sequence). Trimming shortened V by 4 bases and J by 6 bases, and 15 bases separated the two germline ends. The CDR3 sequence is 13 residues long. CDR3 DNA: TGTGCCTGGAATGCCGGTATCTCCTCTGAAGCTTTCTTT. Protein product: CAWNAGISSEAFF. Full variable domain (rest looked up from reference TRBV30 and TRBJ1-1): SQTIHQWPATLVQPVGSPLSLECTVEGTSNPNLYWYRQAAGRGLQLLFYSVGIGQISSEVPQNLSASRPQDRQFILSSKKLLLSDSGFYLCAWNAGISSEAFFGQGTRLTVV.

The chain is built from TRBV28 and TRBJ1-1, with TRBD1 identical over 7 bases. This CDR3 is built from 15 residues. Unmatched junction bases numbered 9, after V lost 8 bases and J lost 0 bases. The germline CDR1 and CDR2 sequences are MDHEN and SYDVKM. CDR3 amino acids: CASFRGQLMNTEAFF. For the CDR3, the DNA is TGTGCCAGCTTTAGGGGACAGTTGATGAACACTGAAGCTTTCTTT.

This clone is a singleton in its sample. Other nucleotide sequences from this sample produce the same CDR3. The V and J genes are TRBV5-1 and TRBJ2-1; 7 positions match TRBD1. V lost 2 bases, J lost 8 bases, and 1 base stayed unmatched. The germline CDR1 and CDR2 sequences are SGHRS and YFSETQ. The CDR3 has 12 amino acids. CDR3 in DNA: TGCGCCAGCAGCTTAGGGACAGATGAGCAGTTCTTC. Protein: CASSLGTDEQFF. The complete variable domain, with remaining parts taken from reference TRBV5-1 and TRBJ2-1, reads KAGVTQTPRYLIKTRGQQVTLSCSPISGHRSVSWYQQTPGQGLQFLFEYFSETQRNKGNFPGRFSGRQFSNSRSEMNVSTLELGDSALYLCASSLGTDEQFFGPGTRLTVL.

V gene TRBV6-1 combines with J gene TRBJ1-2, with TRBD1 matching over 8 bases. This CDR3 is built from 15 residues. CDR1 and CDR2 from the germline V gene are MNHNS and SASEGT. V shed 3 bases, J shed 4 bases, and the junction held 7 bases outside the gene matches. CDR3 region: CASSDPGGGFYGYTF. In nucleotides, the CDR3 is TGTGCCAGCAGTGACCCAGGGGGCGGGTTCTATGGCTACACCTTC.

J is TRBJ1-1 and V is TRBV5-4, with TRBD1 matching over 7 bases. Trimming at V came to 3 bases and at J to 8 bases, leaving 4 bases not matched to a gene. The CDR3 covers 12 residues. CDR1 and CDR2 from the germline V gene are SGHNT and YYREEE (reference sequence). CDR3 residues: CASSSRDREAFF. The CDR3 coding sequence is TGTGCCAGCAGCTCCCGGGACAGAGAAGCTTTCTTT.

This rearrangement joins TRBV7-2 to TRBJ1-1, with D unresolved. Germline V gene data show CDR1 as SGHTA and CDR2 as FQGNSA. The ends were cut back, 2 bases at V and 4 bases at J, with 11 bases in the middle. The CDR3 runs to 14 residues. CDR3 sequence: CASSLYGVSTEAFF. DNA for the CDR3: TGTGCCAGCAGCTTATACGGGGTGAGCACTGAAGCTTTCTTT.

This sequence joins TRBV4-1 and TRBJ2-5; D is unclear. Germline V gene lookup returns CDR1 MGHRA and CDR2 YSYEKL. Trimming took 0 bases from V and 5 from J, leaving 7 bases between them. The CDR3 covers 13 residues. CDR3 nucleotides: TGCGCCAGCAGCCAAGACGGAGAGGAGACCCAGTACTTC. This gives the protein CASSQDGEETQYF.

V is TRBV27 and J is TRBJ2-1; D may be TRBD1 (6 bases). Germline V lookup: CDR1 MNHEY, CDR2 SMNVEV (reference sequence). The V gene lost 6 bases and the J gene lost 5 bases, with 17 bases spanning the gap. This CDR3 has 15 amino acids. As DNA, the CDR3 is TGTGCCAGCAGCCTCATCCGAGGGGGAGACAATGAGCAGTTCTTC. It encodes CASSLIRGGDNEQFF.

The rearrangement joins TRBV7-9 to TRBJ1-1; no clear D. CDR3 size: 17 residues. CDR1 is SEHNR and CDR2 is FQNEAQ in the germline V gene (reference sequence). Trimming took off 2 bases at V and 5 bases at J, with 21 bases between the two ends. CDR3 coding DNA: TGTGCCAGCAGCTTAACGGCGTCGATTCCGCCGAGGACTGAAGCTTTCTTT. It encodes CASSLTASIPPRTEAFF.

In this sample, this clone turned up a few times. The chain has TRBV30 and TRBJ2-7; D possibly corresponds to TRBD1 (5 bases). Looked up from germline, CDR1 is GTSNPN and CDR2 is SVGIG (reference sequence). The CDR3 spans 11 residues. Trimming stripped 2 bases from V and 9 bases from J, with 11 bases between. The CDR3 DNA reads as TGTGCCTGGAGTCTGGGGCCGGGGCAGTACTTC. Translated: CAWSLGPGQYF. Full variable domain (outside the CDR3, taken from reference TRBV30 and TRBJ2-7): SQTIHQWPATLVQPVGSPLSLECTVEGTSNPNLYWYRQAAGRGLQLLFYSVGIGQISSEVPQNLSASRPQDRQFILSSKKLLLSDSGFYLCAWSLGPGQYFGPGTRLTVT.

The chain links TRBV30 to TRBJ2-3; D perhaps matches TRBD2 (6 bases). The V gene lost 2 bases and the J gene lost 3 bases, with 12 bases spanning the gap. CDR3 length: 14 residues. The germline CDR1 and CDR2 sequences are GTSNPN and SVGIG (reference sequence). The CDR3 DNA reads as TGTGCCTGGAGTCTCGCGGGGCTAACAGATACGCAGTATTTT. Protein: CAWSLAGLTDTQYF.

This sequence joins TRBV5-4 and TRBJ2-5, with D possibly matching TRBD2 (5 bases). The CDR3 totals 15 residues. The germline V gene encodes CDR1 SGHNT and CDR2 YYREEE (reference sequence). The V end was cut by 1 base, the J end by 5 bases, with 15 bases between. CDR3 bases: TGTGCCAGCAGCTTGACTAGGTCTGGTGAGGAGACCCAGTACTTC. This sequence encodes CASSLTRSGEETQYF. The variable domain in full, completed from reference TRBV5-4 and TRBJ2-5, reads ETGVTQSPTHLIKTRGQQVTLRCSSQSGHNTVSWYQQALGQGPQFIFQYYREEENGRGNFPPRFSGLQFPNYSSELNVNALELDDSALYLCASSLTRSGEETQYFGPGTRLLVL.

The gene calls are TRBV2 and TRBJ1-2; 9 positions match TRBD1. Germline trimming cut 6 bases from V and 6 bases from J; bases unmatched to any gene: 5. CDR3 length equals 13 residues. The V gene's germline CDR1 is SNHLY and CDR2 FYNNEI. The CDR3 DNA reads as TGTGCCAGCAGGGATACAGGGGGCGATGGCTACACCTTC. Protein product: CASRDTGGDGYTF.

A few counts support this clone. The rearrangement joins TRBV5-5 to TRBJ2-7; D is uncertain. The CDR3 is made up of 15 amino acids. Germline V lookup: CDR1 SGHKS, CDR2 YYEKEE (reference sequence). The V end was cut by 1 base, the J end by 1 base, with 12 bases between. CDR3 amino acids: CASSLNPTTSYEQYF. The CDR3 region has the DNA TGTGCCAGCAGCTTGAACCCCACCACATCCTACGAGCAGTACTTC.

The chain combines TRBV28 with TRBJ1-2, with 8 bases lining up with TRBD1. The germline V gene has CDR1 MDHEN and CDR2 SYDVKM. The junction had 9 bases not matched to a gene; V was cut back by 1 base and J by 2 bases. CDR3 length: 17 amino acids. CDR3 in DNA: TGTGCCAGCAGTTTATTCCAGGGGGCTAGTAGAAACTATGGCTACACCTTC. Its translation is CASSLFQGASRNYGYTF.

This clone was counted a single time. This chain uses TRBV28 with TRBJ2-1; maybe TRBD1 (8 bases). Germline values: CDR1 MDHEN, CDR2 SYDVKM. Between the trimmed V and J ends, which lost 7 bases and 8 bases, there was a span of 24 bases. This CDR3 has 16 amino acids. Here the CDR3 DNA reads TGTGCCAGCAATCTGGGGGGGCAGGGGGCAAGGCATGAGCAGTTCTTC. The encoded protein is CASNLGGQGARHEQFF. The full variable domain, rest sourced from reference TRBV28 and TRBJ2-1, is DVKVTQSSRYLVKRTGEKVFLECVQDMDHENMFWYRQDPGLGLRLIYFSYDVKMKEKGDIPEGYSVSREKKERFSLILESASTNQTSMYLCASNLGGQGARHEQFFGPGTRLTVL.

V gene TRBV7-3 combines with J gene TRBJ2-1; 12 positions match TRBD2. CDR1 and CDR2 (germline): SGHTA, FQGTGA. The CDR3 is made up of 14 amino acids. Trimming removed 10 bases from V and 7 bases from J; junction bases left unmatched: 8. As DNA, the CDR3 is TGTGCCACCTCGGGACTAGCGGGTGAGAATGAGCAGTTCTTC. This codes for CATSGLAGENEQFF.

As DNA, the CDR3 is TGCGCCAGCAGCCCCGACACGATGGGCCCCGGGGAGCTGTTTTTT. Residues: CASSPDTMGPGELFF. This chain connects TRBV5-1 to TRBJ2-2, with D hard to call. Germline CDR1 is SGHRS and CDR2 is YFSETQ. This CDR3 region has 15 residues. V gave up 4 bases and J gave up 6 bases, with 16 bases separating them.

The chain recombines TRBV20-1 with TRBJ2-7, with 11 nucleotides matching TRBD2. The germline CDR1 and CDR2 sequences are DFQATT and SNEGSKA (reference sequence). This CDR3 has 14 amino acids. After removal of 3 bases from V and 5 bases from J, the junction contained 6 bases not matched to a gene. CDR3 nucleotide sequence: TGCAGTGCTAGTCCTAGCGGGAGGTTTCACGAGCAGTACTTC. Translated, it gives CSASPSGRFHEQYF.

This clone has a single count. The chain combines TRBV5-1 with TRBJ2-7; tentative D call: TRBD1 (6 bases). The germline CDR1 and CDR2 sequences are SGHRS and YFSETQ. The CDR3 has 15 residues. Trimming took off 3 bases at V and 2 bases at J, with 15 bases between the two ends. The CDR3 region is CASSSGGQHTYEQYF. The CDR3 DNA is TGCGCCAGCAGCTCGGGCGGACAGCACACCTACGAGCAGTACTTC.

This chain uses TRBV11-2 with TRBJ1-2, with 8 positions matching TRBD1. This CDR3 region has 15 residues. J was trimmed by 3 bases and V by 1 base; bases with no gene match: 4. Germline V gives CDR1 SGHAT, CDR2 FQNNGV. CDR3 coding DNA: TGTGCCAGCAGCTTAGTGACAGGGGACGACTATGGCTACACCTTC. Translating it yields CASSLVTGDDYGYTF. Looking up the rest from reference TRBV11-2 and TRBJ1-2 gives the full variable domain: EAGVAQSPRYKIIEKRQSVAFWCNPISGHATLYWYQQILGQGPKLLIQFQNNGVVDDSQLPKDRFSAERLKGVDSTLKIQPAKLEDSAVYLCASSLVTGDDYGYTFGSGTRLTVV.

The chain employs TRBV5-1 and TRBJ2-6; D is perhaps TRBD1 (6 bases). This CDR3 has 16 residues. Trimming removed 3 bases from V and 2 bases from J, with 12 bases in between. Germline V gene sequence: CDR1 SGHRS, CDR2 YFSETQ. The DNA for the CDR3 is TGCGCCAGCAGCTCACAGGGTCTAACTGGGGCCAACGTCCTGACTTTC. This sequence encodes CASSSQGLTGANVLTF. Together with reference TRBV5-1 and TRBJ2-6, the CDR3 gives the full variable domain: KAGVTQTPRYLIKTRGQQVTLSCSPISGHRSVSWYQQTPGQGLQFLFEYFSETQRNKGNFPGRFSGRQFSNSRSEMNVSTLELGDSALYLCASSSQGLTGANVLTFGAGSRLTVL.

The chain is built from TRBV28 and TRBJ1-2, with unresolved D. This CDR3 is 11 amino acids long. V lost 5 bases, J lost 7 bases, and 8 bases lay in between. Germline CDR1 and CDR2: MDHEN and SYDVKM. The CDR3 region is CASSVAGGYTF. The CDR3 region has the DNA TGTGCCAGCAGTGTAGCCGGTGGCTACACCTTC.